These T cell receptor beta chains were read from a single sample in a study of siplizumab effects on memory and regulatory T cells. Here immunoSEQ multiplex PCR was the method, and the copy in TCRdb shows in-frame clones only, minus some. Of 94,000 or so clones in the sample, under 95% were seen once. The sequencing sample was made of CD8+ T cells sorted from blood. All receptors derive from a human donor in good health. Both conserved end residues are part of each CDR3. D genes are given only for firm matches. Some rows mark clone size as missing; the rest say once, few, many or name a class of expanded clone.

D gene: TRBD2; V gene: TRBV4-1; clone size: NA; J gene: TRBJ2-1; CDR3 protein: CASRPSPGLAGGVYNEQFF; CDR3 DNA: TGCGCCAGCAGACCCTCGCCGGGACTAGCGGGGGGGGTCTACAATGAGCAGTTCTTC
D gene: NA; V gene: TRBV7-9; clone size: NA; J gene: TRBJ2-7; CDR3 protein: CASSRENFDEQYF; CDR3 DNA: TGTGCCAGCAGCCGGGAAAATTTTGACGAGCAGTACTTC
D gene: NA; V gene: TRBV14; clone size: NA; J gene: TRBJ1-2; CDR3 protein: CASSQVATVDGYTF; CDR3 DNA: TGTGCCAGCAGCCAAGTGGCGACAGTCGATGGCTACACCTTC
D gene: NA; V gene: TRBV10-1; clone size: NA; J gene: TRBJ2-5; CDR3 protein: CASSESRGGLQETQYF; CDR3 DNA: TGCGCCAGCAGTGAGTCCAGGGGGGGATTGCAAGAGACCCAGTACTTC
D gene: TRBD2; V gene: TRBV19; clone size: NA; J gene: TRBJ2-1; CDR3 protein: CASSIGLAGNEQFF; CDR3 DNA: TGTGCCAGTAGTATCGGACTAGCGGGAAATGAGCAGTTCTTC
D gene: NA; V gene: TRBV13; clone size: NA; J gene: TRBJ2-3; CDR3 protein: CASSLSRASTDTQYF; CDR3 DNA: TGTGCCAGCAGCTTGTCCCGTGCTAGCACAGATACGCAGTATTTT
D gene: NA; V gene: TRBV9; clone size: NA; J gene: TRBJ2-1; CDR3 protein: CASSVSPRVDTSYNEQFF; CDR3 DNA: TGTGCCAGCAGCGTATCCCCCCGGGTGGATACCTCCTACAATGAGCAGTTCTTC
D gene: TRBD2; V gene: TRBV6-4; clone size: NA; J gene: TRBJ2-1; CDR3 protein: CASSDSTSGSSSYNEQFF; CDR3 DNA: TGTGCCAGCAGTGACTCGACTAGCGGGAGCTCGTCCTACAATGAGCAGTTCTTC
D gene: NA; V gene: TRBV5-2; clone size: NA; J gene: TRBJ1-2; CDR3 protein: CASNTRVRKTYGYTF; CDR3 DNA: TGTGCCAGCAATACTCGAGTACGAAAGACCTATGGCTACACCTTC
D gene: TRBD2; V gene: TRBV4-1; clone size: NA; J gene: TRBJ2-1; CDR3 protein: CASSQGGSSYNEQFF; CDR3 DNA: TGCGCCAGCAGCCAAGGCGGGAGTTCCTACAATGAGCAGTTCTTC
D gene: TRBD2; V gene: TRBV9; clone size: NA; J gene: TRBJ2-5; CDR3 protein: CASSVEGLAGGQETQYF; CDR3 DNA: TGTGCCAGCAGCGTAGAAGGGCTAGCGGGGGGCCAAGAGACCCAGTACTTC
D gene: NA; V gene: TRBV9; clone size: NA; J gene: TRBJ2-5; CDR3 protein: CASSPPGATTIQETQYF; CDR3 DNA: TGTGCCAGCAGCCCACCCGGGGCCACAACCATCCAAGAGACCCAGTACTTC
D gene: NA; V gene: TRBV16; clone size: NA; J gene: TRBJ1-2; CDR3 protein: CASSQSKRIGDF; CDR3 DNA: TGTGCCAGCAGCCAATCGAAGAGAATAGGAGATTTC
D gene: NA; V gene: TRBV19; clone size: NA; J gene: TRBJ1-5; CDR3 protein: CASSIWEGQPQHF; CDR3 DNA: TGTGCCAGTAGTATATGGGAGGGTCAGCCCCAGCATTTT
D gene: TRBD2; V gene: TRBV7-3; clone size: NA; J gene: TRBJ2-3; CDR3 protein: CASSLLPAGEGDTQYF; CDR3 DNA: TGTGCCAGCAGCTTATTACCAGCGGGGGAAGGAGATACGCAGTATTTT
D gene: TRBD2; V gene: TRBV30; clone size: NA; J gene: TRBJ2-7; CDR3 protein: CAWSILRGYEQYF; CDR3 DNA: TGTGCCTGGAGTATTTTGCGGGGGTACGAGCAGTACTTC
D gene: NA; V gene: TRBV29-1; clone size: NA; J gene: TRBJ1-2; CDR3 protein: CSGGGEYGYTF; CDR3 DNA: TGCAGCGGTGGGGGAGAGTATGGCTACACCTTC
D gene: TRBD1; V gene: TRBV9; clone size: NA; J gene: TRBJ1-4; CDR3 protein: CASSEDRGATNEKLFF; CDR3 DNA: TGTGCCAGCAGCGAGGACAGGGGGGCAACTAATGAAAAACTGTTTTTT
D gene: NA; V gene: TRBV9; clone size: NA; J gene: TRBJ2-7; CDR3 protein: CASSARDRFYEQYF; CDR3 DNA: TGTGCCAGCAGCGCCAGGGATCGATTCTACGAGCAGTACTTC
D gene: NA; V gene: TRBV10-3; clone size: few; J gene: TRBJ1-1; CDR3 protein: CATSRPNTEAFF; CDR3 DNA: TGTGCCACCAGTAGACCGAACACTGAAGCTTTCTTT
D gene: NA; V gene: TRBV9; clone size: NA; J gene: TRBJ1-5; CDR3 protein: CASSVGSGTGQPQHF; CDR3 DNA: TGTGCCAGCAGCGTAGGGTCAGGGACGGGTCAGCCCCAGCATTTT
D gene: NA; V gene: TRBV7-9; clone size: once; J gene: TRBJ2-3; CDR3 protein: CASSLSSDTQYF; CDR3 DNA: TGTGCCAGCAGCTTAAGTTCAGATACGCAGTATTTT
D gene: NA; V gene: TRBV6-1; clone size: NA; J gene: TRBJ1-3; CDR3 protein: CASSERFWGRGNTIYF; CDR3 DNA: TGTGCCAGCAGTGAAAGGTTTTGGGGTCGCGGAAACACCATATATTTT
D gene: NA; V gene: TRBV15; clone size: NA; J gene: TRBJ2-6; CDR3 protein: CATSISSGANVLTF; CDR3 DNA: TGTGCCACCAGCATAAGCTCTGGGGCCAACGTCCTGACTTTC
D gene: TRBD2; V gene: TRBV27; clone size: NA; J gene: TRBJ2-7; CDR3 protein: CASSYGGGGSYEQYF; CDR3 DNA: TGTGCCAGCAGTTACGGCGGGGGGGGCTCCTACGAGCAGTACTTC
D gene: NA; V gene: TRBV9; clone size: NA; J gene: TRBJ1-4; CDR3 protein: CASSPEGGTATNEKLFF; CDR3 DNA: TGTGCCAGCAGCCCAGAGGGAGGGACCGCAACTAATGAAAAACTGTTTTTT
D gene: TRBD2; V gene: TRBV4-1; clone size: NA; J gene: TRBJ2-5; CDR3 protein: CASSQDPGGFLATQYF; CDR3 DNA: TGCGCCAGCAGCCAAGATCCCGGGGGGTTCTTGGCGACCCAGTACTTC
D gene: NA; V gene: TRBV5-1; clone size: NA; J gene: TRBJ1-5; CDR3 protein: CASSLEGGNQPQHF; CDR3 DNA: TGCGCCAGCAGCTTGGAAGGCGGCAATCAGCCCCAGCATTTT
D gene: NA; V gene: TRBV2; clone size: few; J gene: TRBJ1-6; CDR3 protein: CASSFQVRSSPLHF; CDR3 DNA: TGTGCCAGCAGTTTTCAAGTCCGCAGCTCACCCCTCCACTTT
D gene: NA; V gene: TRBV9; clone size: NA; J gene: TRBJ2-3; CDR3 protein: CASSVSGTDTQYF; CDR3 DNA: TGTGCCAGCAGCGTAAGTGGCACAGATACGCAGTATTTT
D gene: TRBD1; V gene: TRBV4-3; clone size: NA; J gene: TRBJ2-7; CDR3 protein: CASSQGRDSSYEQYF; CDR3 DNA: TGCGCCAGCAGCCAAGGACGGGACAGCTCCTACGAGCAGTACTTC
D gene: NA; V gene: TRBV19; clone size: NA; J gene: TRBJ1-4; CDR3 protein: CASNIGTSDRVEKLFF; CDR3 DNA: TGTGCCAGTAACATTGGGACCTCAGATCGAGTTGAAAAACTGTTTTTT
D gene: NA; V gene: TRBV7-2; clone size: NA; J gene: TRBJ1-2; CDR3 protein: CASSLLTEGGDGYTF; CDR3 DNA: TGTGCCAGCAGCTTATTGACGGAGGGAGGGGACGGCTACACCTTC
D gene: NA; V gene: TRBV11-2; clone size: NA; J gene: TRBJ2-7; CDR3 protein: CASSFGGGLYEQYF; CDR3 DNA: TGTGCCAGCAGCTTTGGCGGGGGCCTCTACGAGCAGTACTTC
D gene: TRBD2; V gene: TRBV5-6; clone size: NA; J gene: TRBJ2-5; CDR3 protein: CASSLAGGEYQETQYF; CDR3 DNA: TGTGCCAGCAGCCTGGCGGGAGGGGAGTACCAAGAGACCCAGTACTTC
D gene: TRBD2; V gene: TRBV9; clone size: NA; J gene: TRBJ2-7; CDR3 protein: CASSVEGGSYEQYF; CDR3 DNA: TGTGCCAGCAGCGTAGAGGGCGGGAGCTACGAGCAGTACTTC
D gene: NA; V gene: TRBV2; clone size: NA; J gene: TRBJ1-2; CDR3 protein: CASSESGELHGYTF; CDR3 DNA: TGTGCCAGCAGTGAGTCCGGGGAACTACATGGCTACACCTTC
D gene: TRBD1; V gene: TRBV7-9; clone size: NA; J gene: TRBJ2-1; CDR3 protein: CATPGTGLDEQFF; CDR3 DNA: TGTGCCACTCCCGGGACAGGGTTGGATGAGCAGTTCTTC
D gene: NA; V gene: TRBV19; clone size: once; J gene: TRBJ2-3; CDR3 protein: CASSIAGTFPPTDTQYF; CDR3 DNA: TGTGCCAGTAGTATTGCCGGGACATTCCCACCCACAGATACGCAGTATTTT
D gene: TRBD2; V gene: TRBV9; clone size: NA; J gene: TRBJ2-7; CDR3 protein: CASSHAGGEGPYEQYF; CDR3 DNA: TGTGCCAGCAGCCACGCGGGGGGTGAGGGCCCCTACGAGCAGTACTTC
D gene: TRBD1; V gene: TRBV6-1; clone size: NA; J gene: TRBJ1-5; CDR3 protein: CASSDAIGQGEMSNQPQHF; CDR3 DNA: TGTGCCAGCAGTGACGCAATAGGGCAGGGGGAGATGAGCAATCAGCCCCAGCATTTT
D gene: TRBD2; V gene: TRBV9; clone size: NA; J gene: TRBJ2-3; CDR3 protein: CASSVSGRDFTDTQYF; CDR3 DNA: TGTGCCAGCAGCGTGAGCGGGAGGGATTTCACAGATACGCAGTATTTT